A selection of T cell receptor beta chains follows, all from one sample in a study of early T cells in non-severe SARS-CoV-2 infection. TCRdb passed the 5' RACE reads through MiXCR, listing each CDR3 protein once. In the table there are 50,000 to 65,000 distinct CDR3 sequences, 20% of which are singletons. Sequencing used whole blood, obtained at baseline. These TCRs come from an adult who was a healthcare worker with PCR-confirmed SARS-CoV-2 infection or an uninfected control (not recorded which). Both conserved end residues are part of each CDR3. D genes are given only for firm matches. The size of a clone is reported for some rows only, either as once, few or many, or as a class for expanded clones.

clone size: medium-sized
J gene: TRBJ2-7
V gene: TRBV7-6
D gene: NA
CDR3 protein: CASSPSDAAPYEQYF
CDR3 DNA: TGTGCCAGCAGCCCCTCCGACGCAGCCCCCTACGAGCAGTACTTC

clone size: many
J gene: TRBJ2-5
V gene: TRBV4-1
D gene: TRBD1
CDR3 protein: CASSQDPGQGTPGTQYF
CDR3 DNA: TGCGCCAGCAGCCAAGATCCCGGACAGGGGACTCCGGGGACCCAGTACTTC

clone size: few
J gene: TRBJ2-2
V gene: TRBV19
D gene: TRBD1
CDR3 protein: CASSVQGASTGELFF
CDR3 DNA: TGTGCCAGTAGCGTACAGGGGGCTAGCACCGGGGAGCTGTTTTTT

clone size: NA
J gene: TRBJ1-1
V gene: TRBV4-1
D gene: NA
CDR3 protein: CASSQPRLLVGTEAFF
CDR3 DNA: TGCGCCAGCAGCCAGCCCCGGCTACTCGTCGGCACTGAAGCTTTCTTT

clone size: few
J gene: TRBJ2-3
V gene: TRBV5-6
D gene: TRBD2
CDR3 protein: CASSRDYGTDTQYF
CDR3 DNA: TGTGCCAGCAGCAGGGACTACGGGACAGATACGCAGTATTTT

clone size: few
J gene: TRBJ2-3
V gene: TRBV10-1
D gene: NA
CDR3 protein: CASMSGLTDTQYF
CDR3 DNA: TGCGCCAGCATGAGCGGGTTGACAGATACGCAGTATTTT

clone size: few
J gene: TRBJ2-6
V gene: TRBV20-1
D gene: NA
CDR3 protein: CSALDAGANVLTF
CDR3 DNA: TGCAGTGCTCTGGATGCTGGGGCCAACGTCCTGACTTTC

clone size: NA
J gene: TRBJ2-7
V gene: TRBV6-4
D gene: TRBD1
CDR3 protein: CASSRDRESYEQYF
CDR3 DNA: TGTGCCAGCAGCCGGGACAGGGAGTCCTACGAGCAGTACTTC

clone size: NA
J gene: TRBJ2-3
V gene: TRBV12-3/TRBV12-4
D gene: NA
CDR3 protein: CASSTSWTRDTQYF
CDR3 DNA: TGTGCCAGCAGTACATCTTGGACGCGAGATACGCAGTATTTT

clone size: NA
J gene: TRBJ2-2
V gene: TRBV7-9
D gene: TRBD1
CDR3 protein: CASSPFDRAGELFF
CDR3 DNA: TGTGCCAGCAGCCCCTTTGACAGGGCCGGGGAGCTGTTTTTT

clone size: many
J gene: TRBJ1-4
V gene: TRBV14
D gene: NA
CDR3 protein: CASSSPGVDEKLFF
CDR3 DNA: TGTGCCAGCAGCTCCCCAGGGGTGGACGAAAAACTGTTTTTT

clone size: few
J gene: TRBJ2-2
V gene: TRBV6-6
D gene: NA
CDR3 protein: CASSPGTLNTGELFF
CDR3 DNA: TGTGCCAGCAGTCCCGGGACTCTGAACACCGGGGAGCTGTTTTTT

clone size: NA
J gene: TRBJ2-1
V gene: TRBV24-1
D gene: TRBD2
CDR3 protein: CATSDSRILAGKGNEQFF
CDR3 DNA: TGTGCCACCAGTGATTCCCGCATACTAGCGGGGAAAGGGAATGAGCAGTTCTTC

clone size: few
J gene: TRBJ2-3
V gene: TRBV7-8
D gene: TRBD2
CDR3 protein: CASSAGTSGSHTDTQYF
CDR3 DNA: TGTGCCAGCAGCGCCGGGACTAGCGGAAGTCACACAGATACGCAGTATTTT

clone size: NA
J gene: TRBJ1-1
V gene: TRBV7-9
D gene: TRBD1
CDR3 protein: CASSSGTGAMNTEAFF
CDR3 DNA: TGTGCCAGCAGCTCCGGGACAGGGGCCATGAACACTGAAGCTTTCTTT

clone size: NA
J gene: TRBJ2-3
V gene: TRBV5-5
D gene: NA
CDR3 protein: CASSLDINTDTQYF
CDR3 DNA: TGTGCCAGCAGCTTGGACATCAACACAGATACGCAGTATTTT

clone size: NA
J gene: TRBJ1-1
V gene: TRBV11-1
D gene: NA
CDR3 protein: CASSHFTEAFF
CDR3 DNA: TGTGCCAGCAGCCACTTCACTGAAGCTTTCTTT

clone size: NA
J gene: TRBJ1-1
V gene: TRBV2
D gene: TRBD1
CDR3 protein: CASSLQGGNTEAFF
CDR3 DNA: TGTGCCAGCAGTCTACAGGGGGGGAACACTGAAGCTTTCTTT

clone size: few
J gene: TRBJ2-1
V gene: TRBV29-1
D gene: TRBD2
CDR3 protein: CSVEGGTSAYNEQFF
CDR3 DNA: TGCAGCGTTGAAGGTGGGACTAGCGCCTACAATGAGCAGTTCTTC

clone size: many
J gene: TRBJ1-2
V gene: TRBV12-3/TRBV12-4
D gene: NA
CDR3 protein: CASRAAGRTNYGYTF
CDR3 DNA: TGTGCCAGCAGGGCAGCTGGCCGAACTAACTATGGCTACACCTTC

clone size: few
J gene: TRBJ1-2
V gene: TRBV7-8
D gene: NA
CDR3 protein: CASSSRVGNYGYTF
CDR3 DNA: TGTGCCAGCAGCTCCAGGGTTGGAAACTATGGCTACACCTTC

clone size: many
J gene: TRBJ2-7
V gene: TRBV14
D gene: NA
CDR3 protein: CASSPTVGIEQYF
CDR3 DNA: TGTGCCAGCAGCCCGACGGTGGGCATCGAGCAGTACTTC

clone size: NA
J gene: TRBJ2-1
V gene: TRBV9
D gene: TRBD2
CDR3 protein: CASSVAGGSNYNEQFF
CDR3 DNA: TGTGCCAGCAGCGTAGCGGGGGGGTCTAACTACAATGAGCAGTTCTTC

clone size: NA
J gene: TRBJ1-5
V gene: TRBV10-3
D gene: TRBD1
CDR3 protein: CAISADRGGNQPQHF
CDR3 DNA: TGTGCCATCAGTGCGGACAGGGGCGGCAATCAGCCCCAGCATTTT

clone size: NA
J gene: TRBJ2-5
V gene: TRBV5-4
D gene: TRBD2
CDR3 protein: CASSFPGLAEETQYF
CDR3 DNA: TGTGCCAGCAGCTTCCCGGGACTAGCGGAAGAGACCCAGTACTTC

clone size: many
J gene: TRBJ2-7
V gene: TRBV20-1
D gene: TRBD2
CDR3 protein: CSVALAGRPYEQYF
CDR3 DNA: TGCAGTGTTGCACTAGCGGGGCGTCCCTACGAGCAGTACTTC

clone size: NA
J gene: TRBJ2-2
V gene: TRBV7-3
D gene: NA
CDR3 protein: CASRETGELFF
CDR3 DNA: TGTGCCAGCAGGGAGACCGGGGAGCTGTTTTTT

clone size: few
J gene: TRBJ1-6
V gene: TRBV20-1
D gene: TRBD1
CDR3 protein: CSAYVPGQGRDSPLHF
CDR3 DNA: TGCAGTGCTTACGTCCCGGGACAGGGGAGAGATTCACCCCTCCACTTT

clone size: few
J gene: TRBJ1-1
V gene: TRBV4-2
D gene: NA
CDR3 protein: CASSQDVYSTEAFF
CDR3 DNA: TGTGCCAGCAGCCAAGATGTTTACAGCACTGAAGCTTTCTTT

clone size: many
J gene: TRBJ2-5
V gene: TRBV5-4
D gene: TRBD2
CDR3 protein: CASSSGALAGGLETQYF
CDR3 DNA: TGTGCCAGCAGCTCGGGGGCCCTAGCGGGGGGGCTGGAGACCCAGTACTTC

clone size: NA
J gene: TRBJ2-1
V gene: TRBV11-2
D gene: NA
CDR3 protein: CASSLGPIGNEQFF
CDR3 DNA: TGTGCCAGCAGCTTAGGTCCAATTGGCAATGAGCAGTTCTTC

clone size: NA
J gene: TRBJ1-2
V gene: TRBV7-6
D gene: TRBD1
CDR3 protein: CASSLVGGGGYTF
CDR3 DNA: TGTGCCAGCAGCTTAGTAGGGGGCGGTGGCTACACCTTC

clone size: NA
J gene: TRBJ1-1
V gene: TRBV25-1
D gene: TRBD1
CDR3 protein: CASRGVTGTGNTEAFF
CDR3 DNA: TGTGCCAGCAGGGGGGTAACCGGGACAGGGAACACTGAAGCTTTCTTT

clone size: few
J gene: TRBJ2-7
V gene: TRBV30
D gene: NA
CDR3 protein: CAWAPGHSYEQYF
CDR3 DNA: TGTGCCTGGGCCCCGGGACACTCCTACGAGCAGTACTTC

clone size: NA
J gene: TRBJ1-2
V gene: TRBV7-2
D gene: NA
CDR3 protein: CASSFGEVVGGYTF
CDR3 DNA: TGTGCCAGCAGCTTCGGGGAAGTGGTGGGTGGCTACACCTTC

clone size: few
J gene: TRBJ2-3
V gene: TRBV6-1
D gene: NA
CDR3 protein: CASSEVGDTQYF
CDR3 DNA: TGTGCCAGCAGTGAAGTGGGGGATACGCAGTATTTT

clone size: NA
J gene: TRBJ2-3
V gene: TRBV7-3
D gene: TRBD1
CDR3 protein: CASSRTGGAGTDTQYF
CDR3 DNA: TGTGCCAGCAGCCGGACAGGGGGCGCCGGCACAGATACGCAGTATTTT

clone size: NA
J gene: TRBJ2-6
V gene: TRBV29-1
D gene: NA
CDR3 protein: CSVEAGEVSGANVLTF
CDR3 DNA: TGCAGCGTTGAGGCAGGGGAGGTCTCTGGGGCCAACGTCCTGACTTTC

clone size: few
J gene: TRBJ2-7
V gene: TRBV19
D gene: TRBD1
CDR3 protein: CASSATGGKSYEQYF
CDR3 DNA: TGTGCCAGTAGCGCAACAGGGGGCAAGAGTTACGAGCAGTACTTC

clone size: many
J gene: TRBJ2-7
V gene: TRBV29-1
D gene: NA
CDR3 protein: CSVEDLVGVSYEQYF
CDR3 DNA: TGCAGCGTTGAAGATCTTGTCGGGGTCTCCTACGAGCAGTACTTC

clone size: few
J gene: TRBJ2-7
V gene: TRBV30
D gene: NA
CDR3 protein: CAWRASGPTYEQYF
CDR3 DNA: TGTGCCTGGAGGGCCTCCGGGCCTACCTACGAGCAGTACTTC

clone size: NA
J gene: TRBJ2-1
V gene: TRBV12-3/TRBV12-4
D gene: TRBD2
CDR3 protein: CASTQAGGSPEQFF
CDR3 DNA: TGTGCCAGCACCCAAGCGGGGGGATCCCCCGAGCAGTTCTTC

clone size: NA
J gene: TRBJ1-1
V gene: TRBV6-6
D gene: NA
CDR3 protein: CASKTFNTSEAFF
CDR3 DNA: TGTGCCAGCAAGACCTTTAACACCTCCGAAGCTTTCTTT

clone size: few
J gene: TRBJ2-3
V gene: TRBV29-1
D gene: NA
CDR3 protein: CSVAAGGAQYF
CDR3 DNA: TGCAGCGTTGCAGCAGGGGGGGCGCAGTATTTT

clone size: NA
J gene: TRBJ1-3
V gene: TRBV7-9
D gene: NA
CDR3 protein: CASSLSGISGNTIYF
CDR3 DNA: TGTGCCAGCAGCTTATCGGGTATTTCTGGAAACACCATATATTTT

clone size: NA
J gene: TRBJ2-2
V gene: TRBV7-8
D gene: NA
CDR3 protein: CASSFPRTGPGELFF
CDR3 DNA: TGTGCCAGCAGCTTTCCCCGGACTGGTCCCGGGGAGCTGTTTTTT

clone size: few
J gene: TRBJ1-6
V gene: TRBV2
D gene: NA
CDR3 protein: CASSGQPNPNSPLHF
CDR3 DNA: TGTGCCAGCAGTGGGCAGCCGAACCCAAATTCACCCCTCCACTTT

clone size: many
J gene: TRBJ2-5
V gene: TRBV6-5
D gene: NA
CDR3 protein: CASSSGTPRQETQYF
CDR3 DNA: TGTGCCAGCAGTTCCGGGACTCCACGCCAAGAGACCCAGTACTTC

clone size: few
J gene: TRBJ1-1
V gene: TRBV7-2
D gene: NA
CDR3 protein: CASSLALGTEAFF
CDR3 DNA: TGTGCCAGCAGCTTGGCTTTAGGAACTGAAGCTTTCTTT

clone size: NA
J gene: TRBJ1-1
V gene: TRBV11-2
D gene: NA
CDR3 protein: CASRRYGGKNTEAFF
CDR3 DNA: TGTGCCAGCAGGAGATACGGGGGAAAGAACACTGAAGCTTTCTTT

clone size: once
J gene: TRBJ2-5
V gene: TRBV10-2
D gene: NA
CDR3 protein: CASSGTKRETQYF
CDR3 DNA: TGCGCCAGCAGTGGGACGAAAAGAGAGACCCAGTACTTC

clone size: few
J gene: TRBJ2-5
V gene: TRBV3-1
D gene: NA
CDR3 protein: CASSRQERETQYF
CDR3 DNA: TGTGCCAGCAGCCGACAGGAGCGAGAGACCCAGTACTTC

clone size: NA
J gene: TRBJ2-1
V gene: TRBV4-1
D gene: TRBD2
CDR3 protein: CASSQDTSGGYNEQFF
CDR3 DNA: TGCGCCAGCAGCCAAGACACTAGCGGGGGCTACAATGAGCAGTTCTTC